This T cell receptor (beta chain) was sequenced during a study of control samples from healthy donors and cancer patients. CDR1 and CDR2 from the germline V gene are SGHAT and FQDESV (reference sequence). The CDR3 has 14 residues. V lost 6 bases and J lost 2; bases outside the gene matches: 6. Produced via immunoSEQ multiplex PCR; TCRdb's table is partial and in-frame only. Of about 58,000 clones listed, less than 95% are singletons. Sequencing was performed on blood. The chain links TRBV11-1 to TRBJ2-7, with 8 nucleotides matching TRBD1. This receptor was identified in a man aged 25 to 40 in good health. The CDR3, as DNA: TGTGCCAGCAGTAGGACAGGGCAAACCTACGAGCAGTACTTC. Protein: CASSRTGQTYEQYF. The entire variable domain, with the rest obtained from reference TRBV11-1 and TRBJ2-7, is as follows: EAEVAQSPRYKITEKSQAVAFWCDPISGHATLYWYRQILGQGPELLVQFQDESVVDDSQLPKDRFSAERLKGVDSTLKIQPAELGDSAMYLCASSRTGQTYEQYFGPGTRLTVT.